This entry concerns a single T cell receptor beta chain. V gave up 1 base and J gave up 5 bases; unmatched junction bases: 7. The CDR3 has 16 amino acids. Germline V lookup: CDR1 SGHVS, CDR2 FNYEAQ. The data belong to a study of blood T cell repertoires in COVID-19. Assay used: immunoSEQ multiplex PCR; TCRdb lists only in-frame clones, some missing. The sample carries over 25,000 clones, about 91% recorded once. The chain is built from TRBV7-6 and TRBJ2-3; 9 bases align to TRBD1. The clonotype comes from a human donor with active COVID-19. The donor label of this sample is uncertain. Sequencing used peripheral blood. CDR3 amino acids: CASSLGGTGKRDTQYF. The CDR3 nucleotides read TGTGCCAGCAGCTTAGGCGGGACAGGGAAAAGAGATACGCAGTATTTT.